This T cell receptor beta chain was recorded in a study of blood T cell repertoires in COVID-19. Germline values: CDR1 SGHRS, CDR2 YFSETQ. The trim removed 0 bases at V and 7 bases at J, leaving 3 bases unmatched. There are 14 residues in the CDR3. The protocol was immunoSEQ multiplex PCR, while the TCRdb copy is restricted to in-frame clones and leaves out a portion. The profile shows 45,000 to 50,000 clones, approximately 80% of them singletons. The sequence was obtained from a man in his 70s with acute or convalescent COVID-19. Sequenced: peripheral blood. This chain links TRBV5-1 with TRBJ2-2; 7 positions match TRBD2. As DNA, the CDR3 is TGCGCCAGCAGCTTGGCCAGGGAGGGCGGGGAGCTGTTTTTT. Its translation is CASSLAREGGELFF.